The TCR beta chain described here comes from a study of shared clonotypes between healthy human individuals. The authors split each subset's genomic DNA evenly across several immunoSEQ plates. The table came from immunoSEQ multiplex PCR; TCRdb's copy has only in-frame clones and leaves some out. The table lists about 2,100,000 clones, about 92% of them singletons. Trimming removed 0 bases at V and 3 bases at J, with 9 bases between. Germline CDR1 and CDR2: GTSNPN and SVGIG (reference sequence). CDR3 length: 13 amino acids. As defined, naive CD8 cells were CD45RO-negative and positively selected for CCR7, with terminally differentiated effector memory CD45RA+ cells excluded.

This chain connects TRBV30 to TRBJ2-7; TRBD1 might be the D (5 bases). The source material was naive CD8+ T cells from PBMCs. The clonotype was recovered from a young man in good health. Some clones in this sample may be carry-over from other donors' samples. The CDR3 here is CAWSVQAGYEQYF. The CDR3 DNA reads TGTGCCTGGAGTGTACAGGCCGGCTACGAGCAGTACTTC.